This entry concerns a single T cell receptor beta chain. Its specificity is not known. This sample is part of a study of cytomegalovirus exposure and HLA in healthy donors. Study-wide results and limits: The study dropped some indistinguishable V segments, TRBV6-2 and TRBV6-3 among them. In an earlier analysis, about 87% or about 30%: the productive usage of most TCR beta V segments.

Vbeta (60) and Jbeta (13) primers were used in the PCR. This table comes from immunoSEQ multiplex PCR, and its TCRdb copy is limited to in-frame clones, with some not included. The ten most abundant clones cover around 3.6% of a sample with about 110,000 clones. Each donor's status was that of a healthy bone marrow donor. The CDR3 runs to 15 residues. The V gene's germline CDR1 is KGHSH and CDR2 LQKENI. V was cut by 2 bases and J by 0 bases, with 8 bases left in between. The chain is built from TRBV18 and TRBJ1-5, with D possibly matching TRBD1 (5 bases). Input material: PBMCs. The source of this sequence is a man in his late teens or twenties in good health and CMV-seronegative. CDR3 nucleotides: TGTGCCAGCTCACCAAAGACAGATAGCAATCAGCCCCAGCATTTT. It codes for CASSPKTDSNQPQHF.